The table lists the clone carrying this T cell receptor (beta chain) with many counts. TCRdb re-derived calls from the PCR reads in MiXCR, one entry per CDR3 protein. Of more than 250,000 distinct CDR3 sequences listed, around 21% were seen once; the top ten hold about 0.79%. The sorting of naive CD8 T cells used the CD8+CD4-CCR7+CD45RA+ phenotype. The source of the sample is a study of molecular identifiers for immune sequencing clone quantification. The sequenced sample was naive CD8+ T cells from blood, with Jurkat cell RNA spiked in. Subset denoted: FACS-sorted CD8+CD4-CCR7+CD45RA+ naive T cells. This receptor was taken from a human donor in good health. Some libraries in this study had Jurkat cell RNA spiked in.

In nucleotides, the CDR3 is TGTGCCAGCAGTTACGTGTCGGGCACTGAAGCTTTCTTT. Its protein is CASSYVSGTEAFF. This chain links TRBV6-2 or TRBV6-3 with TRBJ1-1, with D unclear. The CDR3 extends over 13 amino acids. CDR1 MNHEY and CDR2 SVGEGT come from the germline V gene. V was cut by 2 bases and J by 4 bases, with 8 bases left in between.